There are many counts of the clone carrying this T cell receptor (beta chain). Antigen unknown. This record belongs to a study of T cells after yellow fever vaccination. Study-wide points: The secondary response peaked faster, at day 5 versus 15, but was weaker.

By 5'RACE template switching, TCR cDNA was produced, with a universal primer site and UMIs added in the process. TCRdb analysed the 5' RACE reads with MiXCR anew, one entry per CDR3 protein. Found here are some 390,000 distinct CDR3 sequences, 6.2% of them singletons; the top ten hold 15%. The sample here was PBMCs, taken 5 days after the yellow fever booster vaccination. This TCR came from a man aged 25 to 40 who received the YFV17D yellow fever vaccine.

The CDR3 here is CASSYQGQGTYGYTF. As DNA, the CDR3 is TGTGCCAGCAGTTACCAAGGACAGGGGACATATGGCTACACCTTC. This rearrangement joins TRBV6-2 or TRBV6-3 to TRBJ1-2; TRBD1 matches at 9 bases. J lost 5 bases, V lost 2 bases, and 6 bases had no gene match. Germline CDR1 is MNHEY and CDR2 is SVGEGT. This CDR3 is 15 amino acids long.